The TCR beta chain under discussion was sequenced for a study of blood T cell repertoires in COVID-19. About the study: The United States, Italy and Spain were the sources of the acute and convalescent COVID-19 samples.

Original analysis: Quantification of nucleated cells was approximated via reference gene primer amplification. Produced via immunoSEQ multiplex PCR; TCRdb's table is partial and in-frame only. Clone size and the V and J calls come from that table; the DNA yielded D and trimming. The sample includes roughly 160,000 clones, approximately 86% of them seen just once. The CDR3 is made up of 14 amino acids. V trimming: 5 bases; J trimming: 8 bases; junction bases outside the gene matches: 3. The V gene's germline CDR1 is MNHEY and CDR2 SVGEGT. In Seattle, patients joined the study during active infection and were tracked longitudinally.

The J gene is TRBJ1-6, the V gene TRBV6-2 or TRBV6-3, with 10 bases aligning to TRBD1. This clonotype was sampled from a man in his sixties with COVID-19, enrolled during active disease. The sequenced sample was peripheral blood. The CDR3 DNA sequence: TGTGCCAGCAGTCCGGGACAGGGGTATTCACCCCTCCACTTT. Its translation: CASSPGQGYSPLHF.